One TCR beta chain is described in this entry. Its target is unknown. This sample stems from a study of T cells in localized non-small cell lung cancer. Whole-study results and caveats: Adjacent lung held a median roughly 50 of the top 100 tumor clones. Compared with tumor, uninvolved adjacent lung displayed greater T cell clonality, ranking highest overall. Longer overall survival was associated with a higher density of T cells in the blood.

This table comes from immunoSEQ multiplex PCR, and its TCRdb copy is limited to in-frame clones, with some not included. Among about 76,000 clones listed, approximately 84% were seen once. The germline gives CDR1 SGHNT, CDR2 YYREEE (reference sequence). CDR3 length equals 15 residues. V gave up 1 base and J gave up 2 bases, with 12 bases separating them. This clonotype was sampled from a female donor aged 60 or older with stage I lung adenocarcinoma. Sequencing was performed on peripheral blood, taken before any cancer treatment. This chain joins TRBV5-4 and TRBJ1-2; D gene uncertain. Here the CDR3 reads CASSLFDRQNYGYTF. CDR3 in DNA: TGTGCCAGCAGCTTGTTTGATAGGCAGAACTATGGCTACACCTTC.